Below, 19 T cell receptor beta chains from the same sample are listed, as sequenced in a study of OX40 agonist ivuxolimab in advanced cancers. The assay was immunoSEQ multiplex PCR, and TCRdb's table has in-frame clones only and misses some. The profile covers fewer than 11,000 clones, with 60% to 85% appearing a single time and approximately 22% taken by the ten largest. Sequenced here: CD4+ or CD8+ T cells sorted from blood, sampled in a trial of the OX40 agonist ivuxolimab. All receptors derive from an adult with an advanced solid tumor such as melanoma, head and neck, liver or kidney cancer.

CDR3 bases: TGTGCCAGCAGCAAGACACTCCAAGAGACCCAGTACTTC. Residues: CASSKTLQETQYF. The chain employs TRBV7-6 and TRBJ2-5; D is unclear. The ends were cut back, 5 bases at V and 1 base at J, with 8 bases in the middle. Germline V gene lookup returns CDR1 SGHVS and CDR2 FNYEAQ. The CDR3 covers 13 residues.

This clone has only a few counts. This chain links TRBV6-4 with TRBJ2-3; TRBD2 matches at 10 bases. Germline CDR1 reads MRHNA; CDR2 reads SNTAGT. This CDR3 has 17 residues. The J segment lost 0 bases and the V segment lost 3 bases, leaving 6 bases of the junction unmatched. CDR3 DNA sequence: TGTGCCAGCAGTGAAGGGATAGCGGGGGGAAGCACAGATACGCAGTATTTT. It yields the protein CASSEGIAGGSTDTQYF.

A single count supports this clone. The genes are TRBV5-6 and TRBJ1-5; D call uncertain. V was pared by 2 bases and J by 6 bases, with 6 bases between. Germline V gene sequence: CDR1 SGHDT, CDR2 YYEEEE. The CDR3 consists of 12 residues. This CDR3 is CASSFLGQPQHF. The CDR3 DNA reads TGTGCCAGCAGCTTCTTGGGTCAGCCCCAGCATTTT.

The rearrangement uses TRBV5-1 and TRBJ1-4, with D uncertain. The germline CDR1 and CDR2 sequences are SGHRS and YFSETQ. V gave up 3 bases and J gave up 0 bases, with 6 bases separating them. This CDR3 contains 14 residues. CDR3 nucleotides: TGCGCCAGCAGCTCCCAGACAACTAATGAAAAACTGTTTTTT. It specifies CASSSQTTNEKLFF.

The chain is built from TRBV4-3 and TRBJ2-7, with TRBD1 matching over 8 bases. The V segment lost 1 base and the J segment 12 bases; nucleotides outside the gene matches: 17. Looked up from germline, CDR1 is LGHNA and CDR2 is YSLEER. This CDR3 region has 16 residues. CDR3 loop: CASSQGTGTGGGDVYF. The CDR3 DNA reads TGCGCCAGCAGCCAAGGGACCGGGACAGGAGGGGGTGATGTGTACTTC.

The chain couples TRBV7-9 to TRBJ1-3, with 10 bases matching TRBD1. The germline V gene has CDR1 SEHNR and CDR2 FQNEAQ (reference sequence). CDR3 length equals 16 residues. With 5 bases clipped from V and 0 bases from J, the junction kept 4 bases outside the gene matches. The CDR3 DNA reads TGTGCCAGCAGCAGCCGGGACAGGGGCTCTGGAAACACCATATATTTT. Translated, it gives CASSSRDRGSGNTIYF.

The genes are TRBV5-1 and TRBJ1-1; TRBD1 agrees at 11 bases. In germline, CDR1 is SGHRS, CDR2 YFSETQ. This CDR3 spans 14 amino acids. Germline trimming cut 2 bases from V and 5 bases from J; bases unmatched to any gene: 2. The CDR3 DNA reads as TGCGCCAGCAGCTTTGGGACAGGGGGGACTGAAGCTTTCTTT. Its translation is CASSFGTGGTEAFF.

This chain connects TRBV6-1 to TRBJ2-2; D uncertain. This CDR3 region has 14 residues. Trimming took off 6 bases at V and 0 bases at J, with 8 bases between the two ends. Germline V CDR1 and CDR2: MNHNS, SASEGT. CDR3: CASRAETNTGELFF. Written as DNA, the CDR3 is TGTGCCAGCAGGGCGGAGACGAACACCGGGGAGCTGTTTTTT.

Relative to its sample, this clone is medium-sized. This chain connects TRBV9 to TRBJ1-1; D is ambiguous. CDR3 length: 13 residues. V was clipped by 0 bases and J by 0 bases, with 3 bases between them. CDR1 and CDR2 from the germline V gene are SGDLS and YYNGEE. The CDR3 sequence: CASSVDVNTEAFF. As DNA, the CDR3 is TGTGCCAGCAGCGTAGACGTGAACACTGAAGCTTTCTTT.

This clone was counted only a few times. V is TRBV4-1 and J is TRBJ2-1; 9 bases map to TRBD2. The germline V gene encodes CDR1 MGHRA and CDR2 YSYEKL. The CDR3 is 14 residues long. The V and J ends lost 4 bases and 7 bases, in that order; junction bases with no gene match: 5. The CDR3 loop reads CASSLAGAGNEQFF. In nucleotides, the CDR3 is TGCGCCAGCAGCCTAGCGGGGGCCGGGAATGAGCAGTTCTTC.

The chain joins TRBV6-1 to TRBJ1-2; weak D call: TRBD1 (6 bases). The length of the CDR3 is 14 residues. CDR1 and CDR2 from the germline V gene are MNHNS and SASEGT. The V gene lost 8 bases and the J gene lost 5 bases, with 18 bases spanning the gap. The CDR3 reads CASFSVTGSYGYTF. The CDR3 bases are TGTGCCAGCTTCTCAGTGACAGGATCTTATGGCTACACCTTC.

This clone was found once. The chain employs TRBV19 and TRBJ2-1; 12 bases agree with TRBD1. V lost 8 bases, J lost 8 bases, and 4 bases stayed unmatched. Per the germline V gene, CDR1 is LNHDA and CDR2 is SQIVND (reference sequence). This CDR3 has 13 residues. Written as DNA, the CDR3 is TGTGCCAGTGGGGACAGGGGGCTGTATGAGCAGTTCTTC. Translation: CASGDRGLYEQFF.

The chain is built from TRBV7-6 and TRBJ2-7, with D tentatively TRBD1 (6 bases). The germline gives CDR1 SGHVS, CDR2 FNYEAQ. V was clipped by 1 base and J by 2 bases, with 9 bases between them. The CDR3 has 14 residues. CDR3 sequence reads: CASSLVTGPYEQYF. CDR3 bases: TGTGCCAGCAGCTTAGTGACAGGTCCCTACGAGCAGTACTTC.

The DNA for the CDR3 is TGTGCCAGCAGTGAATTATTAACGGGGACCGGGGAGCTGTTTTTT. Protein: CASSELLTGTGELFF. The chain recombines TRBV6-1 with TRBJ2-2; D possibly corresponds to TRBD2 (5 bases). CDR1 and CDR2 from the germline V gene are MNHNS and SASEGT. CDR3 length equals 15 residues. V was clipped by 2 bases and J by 5 bases, with 12 bases between them.

In its sample, this clone was seen once. This sequence joins TRBV5-6 and TRBJ1-2; D is perhaps TRBD1 (5 bases). Germline CDR1 and CDR2: SGHDT and YYEEEE. V was trimmed by 4 bases and J by 1 base, leaving 8 bases between them. CDR3 length: 13 residues. This CDR3 is CASSQRGNYGYTF. The DNA of the CDR3 is TGTGCCAGCAGCCAAAGGGGTAACTATGGCTACACCTTC.

This clone was observed once. The chain is built from TRBV9 and TRBJ2-5; 8 bases map to TRBD1. The closer fit of TRBJ2-7 to the DNA end suggests the J call may be wrong. The CDR3 extends over 14 amino acids. Germline values: CDR1 SGDLS, CDR2 YYNGEE. This CDR3 reads CASSVGRGLDEQYF. For the CDR3, the DNA is TGTGCCAGCAGCGTAGGCAGGGGGCTTGACGAGCAGTACTTC.

The CDR3 DNA reads as TGTGCCAGCAGCCAAGGAGGGGCGCAGTACTTC. It specifies CASSQGGAQYF. The chain is built from TRBV5-4 and TRBJ2-7, with D perhaps TRBD2 (6 bases). V was trimmed by 4 bases and J by 9 bases, leaving 11 bases between them. CDR3 length: 11 amino acids. From germline, CDR1 is SGHNT and CDR2 YYREEE (reference sequence).

This chain connects TRBV30 to TRBJ1-1, with a weak D call TRBD1 (5 bases). The V and J ends lost 3 bases and 3 bases respectively, with 11 bases between them. CDR1 GTSNPN and CDR2 SVGIG come from the germline V gene (reference sequence). There are 13 residues in the CDR3. CDR3 residues: CAWRSGFYTEAFF. CDR3 nucleotides: TGTGCCTGGAGATCAGGGTTTTACACTGAAGCTTTCTTT.

The gene calls are TRBV28 and TRBJ2-2; D call uncertain. This CDR3 has 15 amino acids. Germline V gene sequence: CDR1 MDHEN, CDR2 SYDVKM. The V end lost 4 bases, the J end lost 1 base, and 10 bases lay between the germline ends. For the CDR3, the DNA is TGTGCCAGCAGTTCCCCGGGCGGGAACACCGGGGAGCTGTTTTTT. Encoded protein: CASSSPGGNTGELFF.